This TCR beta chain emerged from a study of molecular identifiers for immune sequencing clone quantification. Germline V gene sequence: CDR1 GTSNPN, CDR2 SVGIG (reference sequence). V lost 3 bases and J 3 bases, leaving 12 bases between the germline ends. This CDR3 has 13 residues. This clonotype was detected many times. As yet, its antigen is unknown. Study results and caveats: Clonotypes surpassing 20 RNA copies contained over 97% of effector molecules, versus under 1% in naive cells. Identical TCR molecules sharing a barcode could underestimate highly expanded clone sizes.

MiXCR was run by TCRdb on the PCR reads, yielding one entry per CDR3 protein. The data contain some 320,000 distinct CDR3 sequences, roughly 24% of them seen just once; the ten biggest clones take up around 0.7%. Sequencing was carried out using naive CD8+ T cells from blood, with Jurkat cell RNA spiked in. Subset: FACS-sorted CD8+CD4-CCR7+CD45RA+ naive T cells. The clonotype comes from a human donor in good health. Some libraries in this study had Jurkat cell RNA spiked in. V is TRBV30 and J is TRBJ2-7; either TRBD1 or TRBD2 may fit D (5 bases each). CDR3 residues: CAWSQGENYEQYF. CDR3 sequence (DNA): TGTGCCTGGAGCCAAGGGGAGAACTACGAGCAGTACTTC.